One sample yielded the 19 T cell receptor beta chains listed below, sequenced in a study of T cells in tuberculosis. TCRdb's copy holds only in-frame clones and misses some; the assay was immunoSEQ multiplex PCR. The sample yields nearly 35,000 clones, roughly 90% seen once. Sequences were obtained from PBMCs. The receptor source for this set is a donor under 30 with latent tuberculosis or without tuberculosis infection.

This chain links TRBV18 with TRBJ2-3; D is perhaps TRBD2 (6 bases). Trimming pared 1 base from V and 5 bases from J, leaving 13 bases between. The CDR3 has 15 amino acids. Germline CDR1 KGHSH, CDR2 LQKENI. In nucleotides, the CDR3 is TGTGCCAGCTCACCACGGAGGGAACCCCGAGATACGCAGTATTTT. It is translated as CASSPRREPRDTQYF. Using reference TRBV18 and TRBJ2-3 for the parts outside the CDR3, the full variable domain is NAGVMQNPRHLVRRRGQEARLRCSPMKGHSHVYWYRQLPEEGLKFMVYLQKENIIDESGMPKERFSAEFPKEGPSILRIQQVVRGDSAAYFCASSPRREPRDTQYFGPGTRLTVL.

This clone showed up just a few times. This rearrangement joins TRBV5-1 to TRBJ2-3; tentatively, D is TRBD2 (5 bases). Trimming stripped 4 bases from V and 0 bases from J, with 18 bases between. The length of the CDR3 is 17 residues. Germline values: CDR1 SGHRS, CDR2 YFSETQ. CDR3 DNA sequence: TGCGCCAGCAGCACCCCGGGATGGGCAGCTAGCACAGATACGCAGTATTTT. Amino acid sequence: CASSTPGWAASTDTQYF.

The chain recombines TRBV4-1 with TRBJ2-5; D uncertain. The CDR3 runs to 16 residues. Germline CDR1 is MGHRA and CDR2 is YSYEKL. V lost 0 bases and J 1 base, leaving 12 bases between the germline ends. CDR3 in amino acids: CASSQDRSGVQETQYF. The CDR3 nucleotides read TGCGCCAGCAGCCAAGATAGGTCGGGTGTCCAAGAGACCCAGTACTTC.

V and J are TRBV6-4 and TRBJ1-2; 9 bases line up with TRBD1. Germline CDR1 and CDR2: MRHNA and SNTAGT. V trimming: 6 bases; J trimming: 5 bases; junction bases outside the gene matches: 10. The CDR3 loop spans 15 amino acids. The CDR3 region is CASSPSTGGGYGYTF. The CDR3 DNA sequence: TGTGCCAGCAGCCCCTCGACAGGGGGAGGGTATGGCTACACCTTC.

J is TRBJ1-3 and V is TRBV30, with a tentative D call TRBD1 (6 bases). Looked up from germline, CDR1 is GTSNPN and CDR2 is SVGIG (reference sequence). The CDR3 runs 17 residues. V was shortened by 2 bases and J by 6 bases, with 23 bases between the two germline ends. DNA of the CDR3: TGTGCCTGGAGTCCCCGAGAATGGGGGGGCGGACTAAACACCATATATTTT. Amino acids: CAWSPREWGGGLNTIYF.

The chain couples TRBV18 to TRBJ1-2, with TRBD1 identical over 7 bases. This CDR3 has 15 residues. The J segment lost 7 bases and the V segment lost 5 bases, leaving 13 bases of the junction unmatched. Germline assignment: CDR1 KGHSH and CDR2 LQKENI. The CDR3 nucleotides are TGTGCCAGCTCAATGGACAGGCCGGGTACTATTGGCTACACCTTC. Amino acids: CASSMDRPGTIGYTF.

Only a few counts were recorded for this clone. The V gene is TRBV9, the J gene TRBJ1-3; unclear D gene. Trimming cost V 3 bases and J 3 bases, with 7 bases left between them. The CDR3 contains 13 residues. Germline loops: CDR1 SGDLS, CDR2 YYNGEE. The CDR3 region has the DNA TGTGCCAGCAGCGGGACTATTGGAAACACCATATATTTT. Translating gives CASSGTIGNTIYF. Together with reference TRBV9 and TRBJ1-3, the CDR3 gives the full variable domain: DSGVTQTPKHLITATGQRVTLRCSPRSGDLSVYWYQQSLDQGLQFLIQYYNGEERAKGNILERFSAQQFPDLHSELNLSSLELGDSALYFCASSGTIGNTIYFGEGSWLTVV.

The chain is built from TRBV2 and TRBJ2-3; D is possibly TRBD1 (6 bases). The CDR3 runs 15 residues. Germline V gene lookup returns CDR1 SNHLY and CDR2 FYNNEI. Trimming took off 3 bases at V and 4 bases at J, with 14 bases between the two ends. The CDR3: CASSDHREPPDTQYF. CDR3 DNA sequence: TGTGCCAGCAGTGACCACAGGGAACCCCCAGATACGCAGTATTTT.

V is TRBV30 and J is TRBJ1-3, with a possible D match to TRBD1 (6 bases). CDR3 length equals 13 residues. With 2 bases removed from V and 4 bases from J, the gap between germline ends came to 9 bases. Germline CDR1 reads GTSNPN; CDR2 reads SVGIG (reference sequence). Here the CDR3 DNA reads TGTGCCTGGAGTTCAGGGGCAGGAAACACCATATATTTT. Translation gives CAWSSGAGNTIYF.

This chain connects TRBV15 to TRBJ1-1; no clear D gene. V gave up 3 bases and J gave up 1 base, with 9 bases separating them. This CDR3 comprises 14 residues. Germline CDR1 is LNHNV and CDR2 is YYDKDF (reference sequence). In DNA form, the CDR3 reads TGTGCCACCAGCAGCCCGACATCGAACACTGAAGCTTTCTTT. It encodes CATSSPTSNTEAFF.

The chain links TRBV11-2 to TRBJ2-2; 9 nucleotides agree with TRBD1. In germline, CDR1 is SGHAT, CDR2 FQNNGV. J lost 1 base, V lost 5 bases, and 5 bases had no gene match. The CDR3 is 16 amino acids. The CDR3 region is CASSGTTGGNTGELFF. The CDR3 region has the DNA TGTGCCAGCAGCGGGACGACAGGGGGGAACACCGGGGAGCTGTTTTTT.

The chain links TRBV4-3 to TRBJ1-1; D is undetermined. V was pared by 3 bases and J by 5 bases, with 16 bases between. Germline-derived CDR1 and CDR2 are LGHNA and YSLEER. The CDR3 consists of 15 residues. As DNA, the CDR3 is TGCGCCAGCAGCCAGTCCAGGTCCACGGGGACTGAAGCTTTCTTT. This encodes CASSQSRSTGTEAFF.

The chain links TRBV4-1 to TRBJ1-1, with TRBD1 matching 12 bases. Germline assignment: CDR1 MGHRA and CDR2 YSYEKL. The CDR3 contains 15 residues. V shed 9 bases and J 5 bases; nucleotides not matched to a gene: 10. The DNA of the CDR3 is TGCGCCAGTATCCCGGGACAGGGGGCGCTTACTGAAGCTTTCTTT. As protein: CASIPGQGALTEAFF.

The chain is built from TRBV6-6 and TRBJ1-1; weak D call: TRBD1 (6 bases). Trimming removed 2 bases from V and 6 bases from J, with 13 bases in between. The length of the CDR3 is 14 residues. The germline V gene encodes CDR1 MNHNY and CDR2 SVGAGI (reference sequence). CDR3 sequence: CASSYGTLRPEAFF. The DNA of the CDR3 is TGTGCCAGCAGTTACGGGACACTACGCCCTGAAGCTTTCTTT.

The V and J genes are TRBV4-3 and TRBJ2-1, with a weak D call TRBD2 (7 bases). V dropped 0 bases and J dropped 7 bases, with 16 bases sitting between them. The CDR3 is 16 amino acids. CDR1 and CDR2 (germline): LGHNA, YSLEER. The CDR3 loop reads CASSQERGGPDNEQFF. For the CDR3, the DNA is TGCGCCAGCAGCCAAGAAAGGGGGGGCCCAGATAATGAGCAGTTCTTC.

This chain joins TRBV7-9 and TRBJ1-2; D is undetermined. CDR3 length: 12 amino acids. Trimming removed 5 bases from V and 2 bases from J, with 6 bases in between. Germline CDR1 SEHNR, CDR2 FQNEAQ (reference sequence). The CDR3 DNA reads TGTGCCAGCAGCCCCGTGAACTATGGCTACACCTTC. Amino acids: CASSPVNYGYTF.

The chain joins TRBV2 to TRBJ1-6; no clear D. Germline CDR1 reads SNHLY; CDR2 reads FYNNEI. The CDR3 loop spans 15 amino acids. V dropped 1 base and J dropped 0 bases, with 4 bases sitting between them. CDR3 DNA: TGTGCCAGCAGTGAAGACAGCTCCTATAATTCACCCCTCCACTTT. Protein product: CASSEDSSYNSPLHF.

The rearrangement uses TRBV7-8 and TRBJ1-4, with 10 bases that match TRBD1. The germline V gene encodes CDR1 SGHVS and CDR2 FQNEAQ. Trimming at V came to 2 bases and at J to 6 bases, leaving 6 bases not matched to a gene. This CDR3 region has 16 residues. Written as DNA, the CDR3 is TGTGCCAGCAGCTTACCACATGGACAGGGGGATGAAAAACTGTTTTTT. This gives the protein CASSLPHGQGDEKLFF.

This rearrangement joins TRBV11-3 to TRBJ1-3, with D unclear. The CDR3 spans 16 residues. Germline V CDR1 and CDR2: SGHNT, YENEEA. Trimming removed 1 base from V and 0 bases from J, with 10 bases in between. This CDR3 is CASSLGRTSSGNTIYF. DNA for the CDR3: TGTGCCAGCAGCTTAGGTCGTACAAGCTCTGGAAACACCATATATTTT.